The present T cell receptor beta chain was sequenced within a study of control samples from healthy donors and cancer patients (dated by TCRdb to about 2020). The CDR1 and CDR2 encoded by the germline V gene are MGHDK and SYGVNS. The CDR3 spans 15 residues, from the cysteine through the phenylalanine. The only DNA kept is the CDR3, 45 bases in frame from the first base. V trim: 2 bases; J trim: 2 bases; unmatched bases: 4. On this clone itself: This clone's antigen is unknown. No quality values exist for individual bases; no much larger clone is one base distant.

Libraries were built with the immunoSEQ multiplex PCR assay. In its TCRdb copy, this immuneACCESS table keeps in-frame sequences only and misses some clones. Where compared with another copy, unresolved V genes explain less than half of these, and the others have no known cause. This sample holds around 68,000 clones; about 83% were observed only once. Approximately 15% of the sample is in the top ten clones. The chain is assembled from TRBV25-1 and TRBJ2-7; 9 central bases correspond to TRBD1. This TCR was sampled from a man aged 55 to 70 in good health. The sequenced material came from blood. The CDR3 here reads CASSELGQGTYEQYF. The DNA is TGTGCCAGCAGTGAACTGGGACAGGGAACCTACGAGCAGTACTTC.